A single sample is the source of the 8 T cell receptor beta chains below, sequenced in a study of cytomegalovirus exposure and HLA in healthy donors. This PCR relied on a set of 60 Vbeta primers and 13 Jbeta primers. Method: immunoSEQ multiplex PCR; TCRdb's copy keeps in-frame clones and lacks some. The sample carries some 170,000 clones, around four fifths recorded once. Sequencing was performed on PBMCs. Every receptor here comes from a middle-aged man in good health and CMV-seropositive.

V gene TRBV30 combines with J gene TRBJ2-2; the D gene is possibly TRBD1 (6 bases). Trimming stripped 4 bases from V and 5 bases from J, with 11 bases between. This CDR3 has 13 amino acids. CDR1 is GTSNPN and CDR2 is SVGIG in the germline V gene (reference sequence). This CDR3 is CAWNRVLTGELFF. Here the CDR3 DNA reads TGTGCCTGGAACAGGGTGTTGACCGGGGAGCTGTTTTTT. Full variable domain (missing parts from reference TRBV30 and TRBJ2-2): SQTIHQWPATLVQPVGSPLSLECTVEGTSNPNLYWYRQAAGRGLQLLFYSVGIGQISSEVPQNLSASRPQDRQFILSSKKLLLSDSGFYLCAWNRVLTGELFFGEGSRLTVL.

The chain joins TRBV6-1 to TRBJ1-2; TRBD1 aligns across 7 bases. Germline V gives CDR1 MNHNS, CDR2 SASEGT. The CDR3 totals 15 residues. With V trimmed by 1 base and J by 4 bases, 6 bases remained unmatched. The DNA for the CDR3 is TGTGCCAGCAGTGAAGGACTAGGGGGCGCCTATGGCTACACCTTC. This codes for CASSEGLGGAYGYTF.

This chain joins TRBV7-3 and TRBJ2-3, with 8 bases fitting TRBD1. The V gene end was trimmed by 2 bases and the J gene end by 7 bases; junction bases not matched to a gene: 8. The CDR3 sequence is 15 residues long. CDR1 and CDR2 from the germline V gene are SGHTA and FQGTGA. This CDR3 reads CASSLSGQGAHTQYF. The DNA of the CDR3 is TGTGCCAGCAGCTTATCCGGACAGGGTGCTCATACGCAGTATTTT.

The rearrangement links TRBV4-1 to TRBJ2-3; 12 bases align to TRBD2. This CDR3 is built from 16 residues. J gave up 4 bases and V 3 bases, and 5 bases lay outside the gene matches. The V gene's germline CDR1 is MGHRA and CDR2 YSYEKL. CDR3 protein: CASSHATSGGADTQYF. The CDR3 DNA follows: TGCGCCAGCAGCCACGCGACTAGCGGGGGCGCAGATACGCAGTATTTT.

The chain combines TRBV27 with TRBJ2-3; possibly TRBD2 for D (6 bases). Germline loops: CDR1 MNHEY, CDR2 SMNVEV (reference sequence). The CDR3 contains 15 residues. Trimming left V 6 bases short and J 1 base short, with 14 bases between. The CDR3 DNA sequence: TGTGCCAGCAGCCCCGGGGAGCGGGGCACAGATACGCAGTATTTT. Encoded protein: CASSPGERGTDTQYF.

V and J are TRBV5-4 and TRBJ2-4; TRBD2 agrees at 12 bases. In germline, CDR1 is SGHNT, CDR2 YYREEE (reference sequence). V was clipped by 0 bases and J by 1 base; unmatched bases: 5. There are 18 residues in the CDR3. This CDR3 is CASSLAASGGAAKNIQYF. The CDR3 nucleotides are TGTGCCAGCAGCTTGGCGGCTAGCGGGGGGGCGGCCAAAAACATTCAGTACTTC.

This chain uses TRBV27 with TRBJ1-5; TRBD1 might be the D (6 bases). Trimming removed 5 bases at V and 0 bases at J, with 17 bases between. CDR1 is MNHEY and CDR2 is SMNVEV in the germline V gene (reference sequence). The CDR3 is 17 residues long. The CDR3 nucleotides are TGTGCCAGCAGTCCCATCCCCGACAGGTTTAGCAATCAGCCCCAGCATTTT. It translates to CASSPIPDRFSNQPQHF.

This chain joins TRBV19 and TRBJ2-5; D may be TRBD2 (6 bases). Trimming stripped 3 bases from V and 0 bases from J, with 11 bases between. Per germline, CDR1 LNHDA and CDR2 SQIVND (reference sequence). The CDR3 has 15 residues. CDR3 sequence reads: CASSIFGGNQETQYF. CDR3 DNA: TGTGCCAGTAGTATTTTCGGCGGGAACCAAGAGACCCAGTACTTC.